The next 16 T cell receptor beta chains were all read from a single sample in a study of T cells after yellow fever vaccination. One entry per CDR3 protein results from TCRdb running MiXCR on the 5' RACE reads. Of 170,000 or so distinct CDR3 sequences in the sample, 9.3% were seen once. Source: CD8+ T cells sorted from PBMCs, taken 45 days after the yellow fever booster vaccination. Every receptor here comes from a man between 18 and 35 years old who received the YFV17D yellow fever vaccine.

This clonotype was recorded many times. The chain recombines TRBV5-1 with TRBJ2-3, with a tentative D call TRBD2 (7 bases). The V end was cut by 7 bases, the J end by 3 bases, with 24 bases between. Germline-derived CDR1 and CDR2 are SGHRS and YFSETQ. The CDR3 is 17 residues long. CDR3 nucleotides: TGCGCCAGCGGGAATGTCGAGGACGGGGGGCTTACAGATACGCAGTATTTT. It specifies CASGNVEDGGLTDTQYF.

The V gene is TRBV12-3 or TRBV12-4, the J gene TRBJ1-1; TRBD1 matches at 11 bases. The V and J ends lost 6 bases and 5 bases, in that order; junction bases with no gene match: 8. The CDR3 length is 15 residues. The CDR3 spells CASRAGTGGRTEAFF. The DNA of the CDR3 is TGTGCCAGCAGGGCCGGGACAGGGGGACGGACTGAAGCTTTCTTT.

V usage is TRBV6-5 and J usage is TRBJ2-7; 7 nucleotides align to TRBD1. Trimming took 2 bases from V and 3 from J; bases not matched to a gene: 10. Germline V gene data show CDR1 as MNHEY and CDR2 as SVGAGI. The CDR3 loop spans 16 amino acids. CDR3: CASSYTKGTAVYEQYF. The CDR3 DNA follows: TGTGCCAGCAGTTACACCAAGGGGACAGCCGTCTACGAGCAGTACTTC.

In this sample, this clonotype turned up many times. V is TRBV12-3 or TRBV12-4 and J is TRBJ2-3, with 10 bases that match TRBD2. Trimming took 6 bases from V and 0 from J; bases not matched to a gene: 3. The CDR3 has 15 amino acids. The CDR3 DNA is TGTGCCAGCAGCCCTAGCGGGGGCAGCACAGATACGCAGTATTTT. This sequence encodes CASSPSGGSTDTQYF.

J is TRBJ2-3 and V is TRBV3-1; D is uncertain. Germline V CDR1 and CDR2: LGHDT, YNNKEL (reference sequence). V shed 1 base and J shed 6 bases, with 14 bases lying between them. This CDR3 is built from 15 residues. In DNA, the CDR3 is TGTGCCAGCAGCCAAGCTGACGCCGGTCGCGATACGCAGTATTTT. This codes for CASSQADAGRDTQYF.

This clonotype showed up just a few times. The chain couples TRBV29-1 to TRBJ2-3; D gene unclear. The CDR3 is 10 residues long. CDR1 SQVTM and CDR2 ANQGSEA come from the germline V gene. The V gene lost 7 bases and the J gene lost 6 bases, with 8 bases spanning the gap. The CDR3 protein is CSAKGDTQYF. The DNA of the CDR3 is TGCAGCGCCAAAGGGGATACGCAGTATTTT.

The chain joins TRBV6-5 to TRBJ1-2, with D perhaps TRBD1 (5 bases). Germline values: CDR1 MNHEY, CDR2 SVGAGI. Trimming removed 7 bases from V and 4 bases from J, with 10 bases in between. There are 12 residues in the CDR3. Here the CDR3 DNA reads TGTGCCAGCATGGGGGGTGCCTATGGCTACACCTTC. The encoded protein is CASMGGAYGYTF.

This clonotype occurred a few times. This sequence joins TRBV7-9 and TRBJ1-2; D remains unclear. This CDR3 spans 17 amino acids. V gave up 5 bases and J gave up 4 bases, with 23 bases separating them. Germline assignment: CDR1 SEHNR and CDR2 FQNEAQ (reference sequence). In nucleotides, the CDR3 is TGTGCCAGCAGCCCGACGGGGAGGGCTCCCACCCTCTATGGCTACACCTTC. This gives the protein CASSPTGRAPTLYGYTF.

In its sample, this clonotype was seen a few times. The chain links TRBV7-9 to TRBJ1-3; D ambiguous. V was clipped by 8 bases and J by 8 bases, with 22 bases between them. Germline lookup yields CDR1 SEHNR and CDR2 FQNEAQ (reference sequence). The CDR3 spans 15 residues. The CDR3 coding sequence is TGTGCCAGCGGGCTCGTTCTGGGAAATTTAGACACCATATATTTT. Amino acid sequence: CASGLVLGNLDTIYF.

This chain uses TRBV5-1 with TRBJ2-1; TRBD2 might be the D (5 bases). V was clipped by 4 bases and J by 5 bases, with 10 bases between them. The CDR3 is made up of 13 amino acids. The germline gives CDR1 SGHRS, CDR2 YFSETQ. The chain's CDR3 is CASSPLGNNEQFF. The CDR3 coding sequence is TGCGCCAGCAGCCCACTAGGGAACAATGAGCAGTTCTTC.

The J gene is TRBJ2-1, the V gene TRBV7-9, with 10 bases aligning to TRBD1. CDR1 and CDR2 (germline): SEHNR, FQNEAQ (reference sequence). This CDR3 spans 17 amino acids. V shed 5 bases, J shed 8 bases, and the junction held 15 bases outside the gene matches. CDR3 sequence: CASSPQWDRGRLYEQFF. The CDR3 nucleotides read TGTGCCAGCAGCCCACAATGGGACAGGGGTAGGTTATATGAGCAGTTCTTC.

This clonotype was seen a handful of times. The J gene is TRBJ2-3, the V gene TRBV29-1; D unresolved. V dropped 1 base and J dropped 4 bases, with 15 bases sitting between them. CDR3 length: 15 residues. Looked up from germline, CDR1 is SQVTM and CDR2 is ANQGSEA. The CDR3 here is CSVEADQTGADTQYF. The CDR3 nucleotides are TGCAGCGTTGAAGCCGACCAGACTGGCGCAGATACGCAGTATTTT.

There are a few counts of this clonotype. V gene TRBV29-1 combines with J gene TRBJ2-3; tentative D call: TRBD2 (5 bases). This CDR3 has 13 residues. Germline lookup yields CDR1 SQVTM and CDR2 ANQGSEA. V was trimmed by 4 bases and J by 4 bases, leaving 12 bases between them. The CDR3 sequence is CSVAFPGADTQYF. CDR3 DNA sequence: TGCAGCGTTGCCTTTCCCGGGGCAGATACGCAGTATTTT.

The V call is TRBV10-2, the J call TRBJ1-1; the D gene is possibly TRBD1 (5 bases). V was clipped by 5 bases and J by 4 bases, with 14 bases between them. Germline CDR1 and CDR2: WSHSY and SAAADI. The CDR3 sequence is 14 residues long. The chain's CDR3 is CASSHPGFGTEAFF. The CDR3 DNA is TGCGCCAGCAGTCACCCAGGGTTCGGCACTGAAGCTTTCTTT.

The chain has TRBV9 and TRBJ1-1; the match to TRBD1 covers 9 bases. This CDR3 region has 17 residues. Germline V gene data show CDR1 as SGDLS and CDR2 as YYNGEE. V was clipped by 0 bases and J by 0 bases; unmatched bases: 6. The CDR3 coding sequence is TGTGCCAGCAGCGTAGGAGGGGGGACAGGGATGAACACTGAAGCTTTCTTT. Translation gives CASSVGGGTGMNTEAFF. The complete variable domain, with remaining parts taken from reference TRBV9 and TRBJ1-1, reads DSGVTQTPKHLITATGQRVTLRCSPRSGDLSVYWYQQSLDQGLQFLIQYYNGEERAKGNILERFSAQQFPDLHSELNLSSLELGDSALYFCASSVGGGTGMNTEAFFGQGTRLTVV.

This clonotype appeared a few times. This chain joins TRBV27 and TRBJ2-3, with D perhaps TRBD2 (5 bases). The length of the CDR3 is 18 residues. Germline V lookup: CDR1 MNHEY, CDR2 SMNVEV (reference sequence). Trimming took 2 bases from V and 9 from J, leaving 27 bases between them. The CDR3 region is CASSLVAGYTREQETQYF. CDR3 DNA: TGTGCCAGCAGTTTAGTTGCTGGCTATACGAGGGAGCAAGAGACGCAGTATTTT.